The present T cell receptor (beta chain) was sequenced within a study of CD8 T cells in Susac syndrome. The CDR3 runs to 15 residues. Germline V gene data show CDR1 as MNHEY and CDR2 as SVGAGI. Between the trimmed V and J ends, which lost 5 bases and 4 bases, there was a span of 17 bases. Random hexamers were used to reverse transcribe an amount of roughly 0.45 to 1 ug RNA. TCRdb re-derived calls from the immunoSEQ multiplex PCR reads in MiXCR, one entry per CDR3 protein. Here the sample spans about 190,000 distinct CDR3 sequences, approximately 95% being singletons. The TCR sequence derives from a human donor in good health. Sequenced: CD4+ T cells from PBMCs. The chain has TRBV6-5 and TRBJ1-2; the D is unclear. Here the CDR3 DNA reads TGTGCCAGCAGTCCCTCGGCCAAATGGGCCTATGGCTACACCTTC. This codes for CASSPSAKWAYGYTF.